This T cell receptor (beta chain) originates from a study of cytomegalovirus exposure and HLA in healthy donors. Whole-study context: In an early release, HLA-typed donors contributed tens of millions of unique TCR sequences. General study points: A later analysis showed TCR association rates differing by HLA locus, peaking at DRB1 and lowest at HLA-C. In a later analysis, HLA-associated beta chains showed higher expansion and lower generation probabilities than comparable chains.

PCR was performed using 60 Vbeta and 13 Jbeta primers. Sequencing was performed with immunoSEQ multiplex PCR; in TCRdb, only in-frame clones are kept and a portion is missing. This sample carries some 140,000 clones, roughly 85% of them seen once, and the ten largest clones take about 7%. The CDR3 totals 16 residues. The V segment lost 5 bases and the J segment 3 bases; nucleotides outside the gene matches: 11. The V gene's germline CDR1 is SGHDN and CDR2 FVKESK. Turning to this clone: The antigen is unknown.

Sequenced: PBMCs. The gene calls are TRBV14 and TRBJ2-7; 9 bases are a match to TRBD1. This TCR was sampled from a man aged 35 to 55 in good health and CMV-seropositive. The CDR3 DNA reads as TGTGCCAGCAGCAGGATCTCCGGGACAGGGAGCTACGAGCAGTACTTC. Encoded protein: CASSRISGTGSYEQYF.